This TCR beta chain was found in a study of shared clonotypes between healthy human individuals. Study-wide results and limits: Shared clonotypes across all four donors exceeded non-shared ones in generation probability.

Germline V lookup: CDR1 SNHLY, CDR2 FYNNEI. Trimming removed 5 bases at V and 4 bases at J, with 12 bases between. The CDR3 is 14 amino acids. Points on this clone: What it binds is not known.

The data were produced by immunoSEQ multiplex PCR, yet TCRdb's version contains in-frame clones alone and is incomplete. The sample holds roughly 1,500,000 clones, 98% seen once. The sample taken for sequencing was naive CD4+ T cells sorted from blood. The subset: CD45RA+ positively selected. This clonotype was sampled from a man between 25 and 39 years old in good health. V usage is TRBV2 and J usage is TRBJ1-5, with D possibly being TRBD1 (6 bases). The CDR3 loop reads CASSWTEQNQPQHF. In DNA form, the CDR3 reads TGTGCCAGCAGTTGGACAGAACAGAATCAGCCCCAGCATTTT.